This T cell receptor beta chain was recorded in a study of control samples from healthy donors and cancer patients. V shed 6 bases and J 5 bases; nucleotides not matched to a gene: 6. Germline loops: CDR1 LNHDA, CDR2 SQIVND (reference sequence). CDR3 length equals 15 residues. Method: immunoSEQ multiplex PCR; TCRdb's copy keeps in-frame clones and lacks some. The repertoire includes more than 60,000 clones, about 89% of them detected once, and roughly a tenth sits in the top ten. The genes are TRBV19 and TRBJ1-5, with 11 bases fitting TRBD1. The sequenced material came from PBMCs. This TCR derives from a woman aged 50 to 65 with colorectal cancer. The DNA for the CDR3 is TGTGCCAGTAGGACCGGGACAGGGGGTTATCAGCCCCAGCATTTT. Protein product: CASRTGTGGYQPQHF.